Presented here are 14 T cell receptor beta chains from one specimen sequenced in a study of T cell changes during pregnancy in multiple sclerosis. The method was immunoSEQ multiplex PCR; TCRdb's version includes in-frame clones alone and lacks a portion of them. Found here are about 40,000 clones, over 75% of them singletons; the top ten hold about 7.8%. The source was CD8+ T cells from peripheral blood mononuclear cells, collected before pregnancy. The receptor source for this set is a female donor with multiple sclerosis, enrolled in a pregnancy study.

This clone appeared once. The chain has TRBV4-1 and TRBJ1-5, with 7 bases aligning to TRBD1. Germline CDR1 MGHRA, CDR2 YSYEKL. The CDR3 length is 15 residues. The J segment lost 7 bases and the V segment lost 1 base, leaving 7 bases of the junction unmatched. The CDR3 DNA reads as TGCGCCAGCAGCCAAGCCCAGACAGGGTGGCAGCCCCAGCATTTT. Protein sequence: CASSQAQTGWQPQHF.

The J gene is TRBJ2-2, the V gene TRBV5-6, with a possible D match to TRBD1 (7 bases). V dropped 1 base and J dropped 3 bases, with 13 bases sitting between them. The CDR3 is 16 amino acids. In germline, CDR1 is SGHDT, CDR2 YYEEEE. Here the CDR3 DNA reads TGTGCCAGCAGCTTGTGGAGGGGGCGCGACACCGGGGAGCTGTTTTTT. Protein sequence: CASSLWRGRDTGELFF.

The chain employs TRBV7-9 and TRBJ2-7, with D tentatively TRBD1 (5 bases). Trimming shortened V by 5 bases and J by 0 bases, and 8 bases separated the two germline ends. The germline gives CDR1 SEHNR, CDR2 FQNEAQ (reference sequence). The CDR3 has 13 amino acids. The CDR3 DNA reads TGTGCCAGCAGCCCACAGGCCTCCTACGAGCAGTACTTC. It is translated as CASSPQASYEQYF.

The V call is TRBV9, the J call TRBJ1-2; D may be TRBD1 (5 bases). The ends were cut back, 2 bases at V and 8 bases at J, with 22 bases in the middle. The V gene's germline CDR1 is SGDLS and CDR2 YYNGEE. This CDR3 contains 16 residues. The CDR3 loop reads CASSVSRDGTSMGYTF. CDR3 nucleotide sequence: TGTGCCAGCAGCGTGAGCCGGGACGGGACTTCTATGGGCTACACCTTC.

V usage is TRBV7-9 and J usage is TRBJ2-1; 9 positions agree with TRBD1. From germline, CDR1 is SEHNR and CDR2 FQNEAQ (reference sequence). The CDR3 extends over 14 amino acids. J was trimmed by 3 bases and V by 5 bases; bases with no gene match: 2. CDR3 residues: CASSGQGYYNEQFF. Written as DNA, the CDR3 is TGTGCCAGCAGCGGACAGGGGTACTACAATGAGCAGTTCTTC.

The chain joins TRBV21-1 to TRBJ2-7; whether TRBD1, the table's D call, matches the DNA was not checked. TRBV21-1 constitutes a pseudogene. CDR3 length equals 16 residues. The DNA for the CDR3 is TGTGCCAGCAGCGATAGGACAGGGACATGCTCCTACGAGCAGTACTTC. Encoded protein: CASSDRTGTCSYEQYF.

The gene calls are TRBV7-8 and TRBJ2-1, with D hard to call. This CDR3 is 15 amino acids long. Trimming stripped 7 bases from V and 8 bases from J, with 21 bases between. The germline V gene has CDR1 SGHVS and CDR2 FQNEAQ. This chain's CDR3 is CASTRLAMSFDEQFF. The CDR3 bases are TGTGCCAGCACCCGTTTAGCAATGAGCTTTGATGAGCAGTTCTTC.

This chain connects TRBV29-1 to TRBJ2-1; no firm D call. The CDR3 length is 13 residues. Trimming took off 8 bases at V and 4 bases at J, with 15 bases between the two ends. Germline V gives CDR1 SQVTM, CDR2 ANQGSEA. This CDR3 reads CSLMLSGYNEQFF. The CDR3 DNA reads as TGCAGCCTAATGCTGTCGGGTTACAATGAGCAGTTCTTC.

This rearrangement joins TRBV9 to TRBJ2-3; D perhaps matches TRBD2 (6 bases). Per germline, CDR1 SGDLS and CDR2 YYNGEE. V was trimmed by 3 bases and J by 2 bases, leaving 16 bases between them. CDR3 length equals 16 residues. CDR3 bases: TGTGCCAGCAGCGGGGCATTAGCGGTAAACACAGATACGCAGTATTTT. Translated: CASSGALAVNTDTQYF.

This chain links TRBV25-1 with TRBJ2-3; 11 bases match TRBD1. The CDR3 is 16 residues long. Germline V CDR1 and CDR2: MGHDK, SYGVNS. The V gene end was trimmed by 4 bases and the J gene end by 4 bases; junction bases not matched to a gene: 7. CDR3 residues: CASSGLGQGVSDTQYF. For the CDR3, the DNA is TGTGCCAGCAGTGGCCTGGGACAGGGGGTCTCAGATACGCAGTATTTT.

V and J are TRBV7-9 and TRBJ1-3; 9 nucleotides match TRBD1. CDR3 length equals 18 residues. The trim removed 5 bases at V and 1 base at J, leaving 12 bases unmatched. CDR1 and CDR2 from the germline V gene are SEHNR and FQNEAQ (reference sequence). The CDR3 nucleotides read TGTGCCAGCAGCCTCCTAAGGGGACAGGGAGAATCTGGAAACACCATATATTTT. Translation gives CASSLLRGQGESGNTIYF.

V gene TRBV10-3 combines with J gene TRBJ2-7; 9 nucleotides align to TRBD2. The junction had 6 bases not matched to a gene; V was cut back by 5 bases and J by 4 bases. Germline V gives CDR1 ENHRY, CDR2 SYGVKD. This CDR3 contains 14 residues. The CDR3 sequence: CAISRGSGSYEQYF. Written as DNA, the CDR3 is TGTGCCATCAGTAGGGGTAGCGGGAGTTACGAGCAGTACTTC.

The chain employs TRBV5-5 and TRBJ1-5; a weak D match, TRBD1 (5 bases). V was shortened by 4 bases and J by 3 bases, with 14 bases between the two germline ends. The V gene's germline CDR1 is SGHKS and CDR2 YYEKEE (reference sequence). The CDR3 runs to 15 residues. In DNA, the CDR3 is TGTGCCAGCAGCCCTTCGGCGGGGGACAATCAGCCCCAGCATTTT. Its protein product is CASSPSAGDNQPQHF.

This chain connects TRBV11-2 to TRBJ1-6; no firm D call. This CDR3 spans 14 amino acids. Germline V lookup: CDR1 SGHAT, CDR2 FQNNGV. Between the trimmed V and J ends, which lost 1 base and 6 bases, there was a span of 7 bases. The CDR3 sequence is CASSLGAGNSPLHF. The CDR3, as DNA: TGTGCCAGCAGCTTAGGGGCAGGTAATTCACCCCTCCACTTT.